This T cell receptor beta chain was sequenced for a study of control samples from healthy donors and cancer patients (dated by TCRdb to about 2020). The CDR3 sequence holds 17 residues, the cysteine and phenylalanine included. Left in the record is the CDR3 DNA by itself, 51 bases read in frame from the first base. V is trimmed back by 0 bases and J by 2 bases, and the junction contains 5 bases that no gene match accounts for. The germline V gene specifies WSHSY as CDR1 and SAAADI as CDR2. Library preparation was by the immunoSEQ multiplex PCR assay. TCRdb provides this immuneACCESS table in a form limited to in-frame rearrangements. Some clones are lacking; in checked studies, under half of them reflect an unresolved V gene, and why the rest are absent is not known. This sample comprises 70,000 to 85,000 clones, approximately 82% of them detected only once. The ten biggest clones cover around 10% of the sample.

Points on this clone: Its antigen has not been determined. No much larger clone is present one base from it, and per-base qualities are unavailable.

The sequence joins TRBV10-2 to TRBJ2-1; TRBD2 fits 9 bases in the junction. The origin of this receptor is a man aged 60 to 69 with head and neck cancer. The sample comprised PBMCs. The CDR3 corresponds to CASSESGLALPYNEQFF. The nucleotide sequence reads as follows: TGCGCCAGCAGTGAGTCAGGACTAGCGTTACCCTACAATGAGCAGTTCTTC.